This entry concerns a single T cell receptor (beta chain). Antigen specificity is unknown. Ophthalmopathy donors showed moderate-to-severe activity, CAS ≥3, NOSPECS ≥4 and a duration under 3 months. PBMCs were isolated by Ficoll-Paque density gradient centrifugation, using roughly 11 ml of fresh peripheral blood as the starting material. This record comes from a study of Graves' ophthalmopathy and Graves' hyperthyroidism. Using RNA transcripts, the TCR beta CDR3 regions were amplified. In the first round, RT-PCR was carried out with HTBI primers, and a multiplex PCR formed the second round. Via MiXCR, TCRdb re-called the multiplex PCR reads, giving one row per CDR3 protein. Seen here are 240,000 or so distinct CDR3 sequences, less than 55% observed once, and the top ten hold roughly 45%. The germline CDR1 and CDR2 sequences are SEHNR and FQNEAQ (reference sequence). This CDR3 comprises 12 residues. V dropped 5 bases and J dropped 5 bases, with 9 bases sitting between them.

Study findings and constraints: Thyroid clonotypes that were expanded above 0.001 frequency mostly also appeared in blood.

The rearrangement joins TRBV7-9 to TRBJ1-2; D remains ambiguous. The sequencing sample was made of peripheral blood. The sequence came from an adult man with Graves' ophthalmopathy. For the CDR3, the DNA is TGTGCCAGCAGCACGAAGGGTTATGGCTACACCTTC. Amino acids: CASSTKGYGYTF. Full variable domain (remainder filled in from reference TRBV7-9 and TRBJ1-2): DTGVSQNPRHKITKRGQNVTFRCDPISEHNRLYWYRQTLGQGPEFLTYFQNEAQLEKSRLLSDRFSAERPKGSFSTLEIQRTEQGDSAMYLCASSTKGYGYTFGSGTRLTVV.